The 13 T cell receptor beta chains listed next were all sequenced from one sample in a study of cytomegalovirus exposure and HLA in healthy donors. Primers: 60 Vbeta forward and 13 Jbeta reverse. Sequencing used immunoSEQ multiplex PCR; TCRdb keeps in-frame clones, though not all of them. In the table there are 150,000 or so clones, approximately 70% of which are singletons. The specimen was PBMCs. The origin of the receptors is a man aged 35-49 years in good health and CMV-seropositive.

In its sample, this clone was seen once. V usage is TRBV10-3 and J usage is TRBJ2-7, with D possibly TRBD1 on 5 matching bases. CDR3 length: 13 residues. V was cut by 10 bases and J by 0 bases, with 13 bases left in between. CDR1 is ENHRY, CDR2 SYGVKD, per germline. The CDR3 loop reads CATSQESSYEQYF. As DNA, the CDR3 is TGTGCCACCTCACAGGAGAGCTCCTACGAGCAGTACTTC.

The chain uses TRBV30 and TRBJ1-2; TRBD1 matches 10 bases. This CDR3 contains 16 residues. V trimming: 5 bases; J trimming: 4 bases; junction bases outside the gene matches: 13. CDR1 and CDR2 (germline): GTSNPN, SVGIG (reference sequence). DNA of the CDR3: TGTGCCTGGGACCCGGGACAGGGGTTGTCTGGCTATGGCTACACCTTC. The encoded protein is CAWDPGQGLSGYGYTF.

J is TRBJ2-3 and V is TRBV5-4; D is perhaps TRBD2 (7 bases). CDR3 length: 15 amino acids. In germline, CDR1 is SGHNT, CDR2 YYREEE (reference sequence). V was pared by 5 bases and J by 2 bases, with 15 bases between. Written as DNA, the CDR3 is TGTGCCAGCAGTCCCTGGGGGGGCGCCACAGATACGCAGTATTTT. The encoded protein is CASSPWGGATDTQYF.

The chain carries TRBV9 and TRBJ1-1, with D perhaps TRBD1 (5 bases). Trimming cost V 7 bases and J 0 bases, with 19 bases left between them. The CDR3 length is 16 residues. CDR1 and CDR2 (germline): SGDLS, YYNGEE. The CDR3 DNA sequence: TGTGCCAGCTCGCTAAACGGGGGGGGGTTGAACACTGAAGCTTTCTTT. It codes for CASSLNGGGLNTEAFF.

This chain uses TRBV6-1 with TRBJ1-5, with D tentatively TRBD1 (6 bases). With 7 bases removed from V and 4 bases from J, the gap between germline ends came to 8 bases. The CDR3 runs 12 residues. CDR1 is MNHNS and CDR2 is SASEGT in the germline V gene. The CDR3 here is CASTRGNQPQHF. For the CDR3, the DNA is TGTGCCAGCACTAGGGGGAATCAGCCCCAGCATTTT.

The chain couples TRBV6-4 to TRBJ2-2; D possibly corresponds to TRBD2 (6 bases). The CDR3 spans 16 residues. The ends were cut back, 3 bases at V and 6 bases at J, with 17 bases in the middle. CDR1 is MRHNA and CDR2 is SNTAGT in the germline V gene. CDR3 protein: CASSEGRLVGPGELFF. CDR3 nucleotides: TGTGCCAGCAGTGAGGGGCGACTAGTTGGCCCCGGGGAGCTGTTTTTT.

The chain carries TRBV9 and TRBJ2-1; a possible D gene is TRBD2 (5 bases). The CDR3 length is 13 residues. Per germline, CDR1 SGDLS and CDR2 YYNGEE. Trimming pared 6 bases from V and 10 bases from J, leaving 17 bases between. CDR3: CASTDSLGREQFF. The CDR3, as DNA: TGTGCCAGCACCGATTCACTAGGGCGGGAGCAGTTCTTC.

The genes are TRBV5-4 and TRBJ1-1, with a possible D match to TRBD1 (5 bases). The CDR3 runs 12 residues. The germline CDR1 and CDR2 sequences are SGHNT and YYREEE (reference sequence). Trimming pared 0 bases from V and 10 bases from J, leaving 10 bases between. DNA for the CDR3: TGTGCCAGCAGCTTGGAGGGGTCGGCAGCTTTCTTT. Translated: CASSLEGSAAFF.

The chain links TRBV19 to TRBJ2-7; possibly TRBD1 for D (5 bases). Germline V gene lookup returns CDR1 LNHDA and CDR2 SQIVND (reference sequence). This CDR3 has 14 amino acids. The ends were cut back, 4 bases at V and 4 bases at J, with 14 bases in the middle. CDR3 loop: CASSTQRGSYEQYF. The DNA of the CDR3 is TGTGCCAGTAGTACACAAAGGGGATCGTACGAGCAGTACTTC.

CDR3 protein: CASSPLDNSPLHF. Here the CDR3 DNA reads TGTGCCAGCTCACCCTTAGATAATTCACCCCTCCACTTT. The gene calls are TRBV18 and TRBJ1-6; no definite D call. This CDR3 contains 13 residues. The V end was cut by 3 bases, the J end by 5 bases, with 5 bases between. Germline V gene lookup returns CDR1 KGHSH and CDR2 LQKENI.

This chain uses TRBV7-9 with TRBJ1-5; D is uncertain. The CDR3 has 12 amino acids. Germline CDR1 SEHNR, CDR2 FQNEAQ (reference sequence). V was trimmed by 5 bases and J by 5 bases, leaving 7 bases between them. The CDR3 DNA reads TGTGCCAGCAGCCTTGACTATCAGCCCCAGCATTTT. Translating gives CASSLDYQPQHF. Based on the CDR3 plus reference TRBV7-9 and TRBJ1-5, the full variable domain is DTGVSQNPRHKITKRGQNVTFRCDPISEHNRLYWYRQTLGQGPEFLTYFQNEAQLEKSRLLSDRFSAERPKGSFSTLEIQRTEQGDSAMYLCASSLDYQPQHFGDGTRLSIL.

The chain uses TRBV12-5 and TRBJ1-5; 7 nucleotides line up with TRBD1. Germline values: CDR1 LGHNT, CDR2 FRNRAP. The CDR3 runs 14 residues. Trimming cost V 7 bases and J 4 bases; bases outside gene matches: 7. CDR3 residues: CASALGQRNQPQHF. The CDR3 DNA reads TGTGCTAGTGCCTTGGGACAGAGGAATCAGCCCCAGCATTTT.

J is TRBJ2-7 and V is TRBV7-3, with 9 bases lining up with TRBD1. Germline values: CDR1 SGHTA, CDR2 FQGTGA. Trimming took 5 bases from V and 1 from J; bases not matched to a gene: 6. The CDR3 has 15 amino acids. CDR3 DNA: TGTGCCAGCAGCCCCGGGACAGGGATTTCCTACGAGCAGTACTTC. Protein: CASSPGTGISYEQYF.